This T cell receptor beta chain was obtained from a study of CD4 T cells in relation to SARS-CoV-2 and coronaviruses. Repertoires were generated with immunoSEQ multiplex PCR, while TCRdb's copy carries only in-frame clones and drops some. The sample records roughly 20,000 clones, under 70% being singletons. On this clone itself: Its specificity is unknown.

CD4+ T cells from unexposed donors were obtained before the COVID-19 pandemic (2011-2018). Isolation of CD4+ T cells took place after 10 days in culture. This CDR3 has 12 amino acids. The V and J ends lost 8 bases and 1 base respectively, with 9 bases between them. Germline CDR1 and CDR2: MNHEY and SVGAGI. The sequence was obtained from a human donor in good health. Sample: CD4+ T cells from PBMCs, cultured in vitro. The J gene is TRBJ2-7, the V gene TRBV6-5; D gene uncertain. The CDR3 protein is CASEGSSYEQYF. In DNA form, the CDR3 reads TGTGCCAGCGAAGGGTCTTCCTACGAGCAGTACTTC.